This T cell receptor (beta chain) emerged from a study of OX40 agonist ivuxolimab in advanced cancers. About the research overall: Participants could have had prior anti-PD-1, anti-PD-L1 or anti-CTLA-4 therapy, and about 40% had some.

Notes on this clone: The antigen is not known.

The protocol was immunoSEQ multiplex PCR, while the TCRdb copy is restricted to in-frame clones and leaves out a portion. The data contain about 45,000 clones, 89% of them seen just once; the ten biggest clones take up about 16%. Trimming removed 1 base from V and 3 bases from J, with 9 bases in between. Germline V gene data show CDR1 as LNHNV and CDR2 as YYDKDF (reference sequence). The CDR3 contains 15 residues. Study results and caveats: The study found that CD8+ T cells averaged more expanded clones than CD4+. Certain nonresponders additionally had low normalized T-cell clonal expansion.

The receptor's source is an adult with an advanced solid tumor such as melanoma, head and neck, liver or kidney cancer. The sample in question was CD4+ or CD8+ T cells sorted from blood, obtained in a trial of the OX40 agonist ivuxolimab. V gene TRBV15 combines with J gene TRBJ2-2; the D gene is possibly TRBD2 (6 bases). CDR3 sequence reads: CATSRAGGDTGELFF. The CDR3 bases are TGTGCCACCAGCAGAGCCGGGGGTGACACCGGGGAGCTGTTTTTT.